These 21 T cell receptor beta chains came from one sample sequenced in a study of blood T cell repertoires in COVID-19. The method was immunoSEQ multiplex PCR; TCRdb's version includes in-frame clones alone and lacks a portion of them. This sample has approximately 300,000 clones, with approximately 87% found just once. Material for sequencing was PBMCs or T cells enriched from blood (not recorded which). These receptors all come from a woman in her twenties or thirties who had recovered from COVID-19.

This CDR3 reads CASNGGPGGYYEQYF. In nucleotides, the CDR3 is TGTGCCAGCAATGGCGGACCGGGAGGTTACTACGAGCAGTACTTC. This sequence joins TRBV2 and TRBJ2-7; 7 bases map to TRBD2. This CDR3 is 15 amino acids long. The germline V gene encodes CDR1 SNHLY and CDR2 FYNNEI. V dropped 7 bases and J dropped 3; count of bases not matched to a gene: 12.

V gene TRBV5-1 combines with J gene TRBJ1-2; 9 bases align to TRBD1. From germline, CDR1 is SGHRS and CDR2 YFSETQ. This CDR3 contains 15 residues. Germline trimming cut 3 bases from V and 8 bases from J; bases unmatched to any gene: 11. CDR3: CASSWDREGSRGYTF. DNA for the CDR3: TGCGCCAGCAGCTGGGACAGGGAGGGGTCGCGCGGCTACACCTTC.

CDR3 sequence reads: CASSPFVGSNQPQHF. CDR3 sequence (DNA): TGTGCCAGCAGTCCTTTTGTGGGCTCCAATCAGCCCCAGCATTTT. This rearrangement joins TRBV6-5 to TRBJ1-5; D remains unclear. This CDR3 is built from 15 residues. Trimming stripped 5 bases from V and 3 bases from J, with 14 bases between. CDR1 MNHEY and CDR2 SVGAGI come from the germline V gene.

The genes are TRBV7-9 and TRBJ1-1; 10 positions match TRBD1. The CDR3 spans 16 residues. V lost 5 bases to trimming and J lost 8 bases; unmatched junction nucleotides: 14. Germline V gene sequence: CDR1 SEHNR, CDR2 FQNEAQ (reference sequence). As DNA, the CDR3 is TGTGCCAGCAGCCCCCGTCCCGGGACAGGGGATGGGGAAGCTTTCTTT. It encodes CASSPRPGTGDGEAFF.

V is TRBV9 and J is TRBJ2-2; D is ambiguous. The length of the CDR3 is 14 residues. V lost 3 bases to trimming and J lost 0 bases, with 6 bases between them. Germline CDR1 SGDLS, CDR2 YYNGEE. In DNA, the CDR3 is TGTGCCAGCAGCGCCAGGACGAACACCGGGGAGCTGTTTTTT. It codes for CASSARTNTGELFF.

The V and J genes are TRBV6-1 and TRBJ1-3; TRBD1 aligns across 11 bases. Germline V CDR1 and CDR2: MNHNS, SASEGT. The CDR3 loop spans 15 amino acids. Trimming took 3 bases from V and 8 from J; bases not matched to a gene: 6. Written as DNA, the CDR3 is TGTGCCAGCAGTGAGGACAGGGGGCGCGTAGACACCATATATTTT. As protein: CASSEDRGRVDTIYF.

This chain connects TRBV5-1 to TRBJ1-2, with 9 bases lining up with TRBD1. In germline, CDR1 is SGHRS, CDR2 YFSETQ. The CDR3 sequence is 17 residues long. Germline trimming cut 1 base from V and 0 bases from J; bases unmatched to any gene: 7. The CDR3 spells CASSLTGGGGTNYGYTF. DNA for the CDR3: TGCGCCAGCAGCTTGACAGGGGGCGGAGGGACTAACTATGGCTACACCTTC.

The CDR3 nucleotides read TGTGCCAGCAGCCCAGACAGATGGTCTTCACCCCTCCACTTT. This gives the protein CASSPDRWSSPLHF. This sequence joins TRBV7-2 and TRBJ1-6; TRBD1 is a possible D gene (5 bases). The length of the CDR3 is 14 residues. V was clipped by 5 bases and J by 9 bases, with 14 bases between them. Germline V gene sequence: CDR1 SGHTA, CDR2 FQGNSA.

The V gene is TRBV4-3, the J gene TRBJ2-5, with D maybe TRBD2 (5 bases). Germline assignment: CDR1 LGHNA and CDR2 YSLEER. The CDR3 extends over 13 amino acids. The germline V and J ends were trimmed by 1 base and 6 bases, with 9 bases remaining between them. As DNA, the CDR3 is TGCGCCAGCAGCCAAGGGACTGCCAAGACCCAGTACTTC. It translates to CASSQGTAKTQYF.

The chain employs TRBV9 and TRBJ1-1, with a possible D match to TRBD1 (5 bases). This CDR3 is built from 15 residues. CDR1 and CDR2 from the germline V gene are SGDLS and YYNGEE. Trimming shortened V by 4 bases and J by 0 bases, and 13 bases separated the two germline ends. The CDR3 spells CASSTAGRLNTEAFF. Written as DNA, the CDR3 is TGTGCCAGCAGCACCGCGGGACGGTTGAACACTGAAGCTTTCTTT.

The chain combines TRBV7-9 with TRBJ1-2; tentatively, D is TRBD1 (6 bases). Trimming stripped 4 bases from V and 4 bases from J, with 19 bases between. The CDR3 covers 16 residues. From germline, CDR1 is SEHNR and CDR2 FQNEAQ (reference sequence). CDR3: CASSSGGGGGGYGYTF. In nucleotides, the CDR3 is TGTGCCAGCAGCTCCGGAGGGGGGGGTGGAGGCTATGGCTACACCTTC.

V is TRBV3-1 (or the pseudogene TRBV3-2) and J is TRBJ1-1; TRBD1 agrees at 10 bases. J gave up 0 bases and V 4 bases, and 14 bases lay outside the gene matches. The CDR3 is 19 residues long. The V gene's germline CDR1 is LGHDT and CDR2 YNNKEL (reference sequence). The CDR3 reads CASSLLSGQGGWMNTEAFF. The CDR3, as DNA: TGTGCCAGCAGCCTCCTCTCAGGACAGGGGGGGTGGATGAACACTGAAGCTTTCTTT.

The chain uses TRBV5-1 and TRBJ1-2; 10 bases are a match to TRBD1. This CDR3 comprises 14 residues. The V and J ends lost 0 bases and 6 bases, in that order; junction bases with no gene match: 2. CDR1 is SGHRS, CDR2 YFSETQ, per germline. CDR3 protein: CASSLGDRGHGYTF. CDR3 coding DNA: TGCGCCAGCAGCTTGGGGGACAGGGGACATGGCTACACCTTC.

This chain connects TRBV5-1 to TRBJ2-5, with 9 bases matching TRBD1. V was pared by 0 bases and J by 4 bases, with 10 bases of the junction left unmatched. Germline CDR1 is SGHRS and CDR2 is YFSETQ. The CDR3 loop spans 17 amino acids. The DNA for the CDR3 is TGCGCCAGCAGCTTGGCAGGAGGGACAGGGATTGGAGAGACCCAGTACTTC. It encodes CASSLAGGTGIGETQYF.

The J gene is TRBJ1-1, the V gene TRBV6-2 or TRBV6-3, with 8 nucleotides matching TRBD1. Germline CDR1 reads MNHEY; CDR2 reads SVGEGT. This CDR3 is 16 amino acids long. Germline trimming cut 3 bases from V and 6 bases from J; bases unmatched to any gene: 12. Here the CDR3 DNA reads TGTGCCAGCAGTTATGGTCTGTTACAGGGGGAATCTGAAGCTTTCTTT. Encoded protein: CASSYGLLQGESEAFF.

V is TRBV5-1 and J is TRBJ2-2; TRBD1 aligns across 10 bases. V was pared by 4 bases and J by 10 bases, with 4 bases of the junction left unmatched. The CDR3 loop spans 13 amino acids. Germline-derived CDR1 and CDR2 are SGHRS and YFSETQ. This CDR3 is CASSLTGGVELFF. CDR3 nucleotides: TGCGCCAGCAGCCTGACAGGGGGCGTGGAGCTGTTTTTT.

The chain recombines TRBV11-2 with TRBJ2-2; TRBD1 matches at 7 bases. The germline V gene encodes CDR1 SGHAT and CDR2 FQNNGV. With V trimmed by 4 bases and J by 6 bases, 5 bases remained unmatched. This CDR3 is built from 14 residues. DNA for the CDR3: TGTGCCAGCAGCTCGCTACAGGGGTCCGGGGAGCTGTTTTTT. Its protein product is CASSSLQGSGELFF.

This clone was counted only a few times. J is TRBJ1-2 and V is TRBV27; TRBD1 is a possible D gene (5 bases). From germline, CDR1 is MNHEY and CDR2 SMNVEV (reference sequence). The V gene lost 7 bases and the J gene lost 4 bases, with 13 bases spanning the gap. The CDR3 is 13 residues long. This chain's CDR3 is CASNGRGSYGYTF. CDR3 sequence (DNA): TGTGCCAGCAATGGGAGGGGTAGCTATGGCTACACCTTC.

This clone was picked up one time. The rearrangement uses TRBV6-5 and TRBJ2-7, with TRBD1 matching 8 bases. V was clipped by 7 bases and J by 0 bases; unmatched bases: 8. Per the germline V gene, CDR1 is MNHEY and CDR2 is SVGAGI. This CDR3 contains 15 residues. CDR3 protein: CASNVQGASSYEQYF. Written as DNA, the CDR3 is TGTGCCAGCAACGTCCAGGGGGCCAGCTCCTACGAGCAGTACTTC.

The CDR3 protein is CASSLGPGTGVPYGYTF. As DNA, the CDR3 is TGTGCCAGCAGTTTAGGGCCCGGGACAGGGGTTCCCTATGGCTACACCTTC. This sequence joins TRBV28 and TRBJ1-2; TRBD1 matches 10 bases. After removal of 2 bases from V and 4 bases from J, the junction contained 10 bases not matched to a gene. The germline V gene has CDR1 MDHEN and CDR2 SYDVKM. The CDR3 loop spans 17 amino acids.

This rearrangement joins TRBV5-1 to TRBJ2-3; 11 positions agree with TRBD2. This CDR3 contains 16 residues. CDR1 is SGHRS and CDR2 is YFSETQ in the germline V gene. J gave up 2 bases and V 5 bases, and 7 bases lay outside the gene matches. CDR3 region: CASREGTSGPTDTQYF. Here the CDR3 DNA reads TGCGCCAGCAGGGAGGGGACTAGCGGTCCCACAGATACGCAGTATTTT.